These T cell receptor beta chains were read from a single sample in a study of blood T cell repertoires in COVID-19. Sequenced by immunoSEQ multiplex PCR; TCRdb stores in-frame clones only, minus some. The sample lists 80,000 or so clones, approximately 83% occurring once. The sample taken for sequencing was peripheral blood. The source is a human donor in a cohort sampled during active COVID-19. The CDR3 runs from the conserved cysteine through the conserved F or W. D genes are given only for firm matches. Rows give clone size only sometimes, using once, few, many, or a class for an expanded clone.

D: TRBD2; size: NA; J: TRBJ2-5; V: TRBV7-8; DNA: TGTGCCAGCAGCCTCCCGGGACTACAAGAGACCCAGTACTTC; CDR3: CASSLPGLQETQYF
D: NA; size: NA; J: TRBJ1-1; V: TRBV28; DNA: TGTGCCAGCAGTTCGGTCGCTGAAGCTTTCTTT; CDR3: CASSSVAEAFF
D: TRBD1; size: NA; J: TRBJ1-5; V: TRBV5-4; DNA: TGTGCCAGCAGCCTGGACAGGGATCAGCCCCAGCATTTT; CDR3: CASSLDRDQPQHF
D: TRBD2; size: once; J: TRBJ2-3; V: TRBV10-3; DNA: TGTGCCATAGGCCGGGGGCTGGGGACGACCCGGACTAGCGGCAATACAGATACGCAGTATTTT; CDR3: CAIGRGLGTTRTSGNTDTQYF
D: NA; size: NA; J: TRBJ2-4; V: TRBV25-1; DNA: TGTGCCAGCAGTGGAACAGTTGCAAACATTCAGTACTTC; CDR3: CASSGTVANIQYF
D: NA; size: NA; J: TRBJ2-1; V: TRBV12-3/TRBV12-4; DNA: TGTGCCAGCAGTTTATCGCCCGGGAATGAGCAGTTCTTC; CDR3: CASSLSPGNEQFF
D: TRBD2; size: NA; J: TRBJ2-2; V: TRBV28; DNA: TGTGCCAGCAGTTGGGGACTAGCGGGGGGACCCGGGGAGCTGTTTTTT; CDR3: CASSWGLAGGPGELFF
D: TRBD1; size: once; J: TRBJ2-1; V: TRBV11-3; DNA: TGTGCCAGCAGCCGTCGGGACAGGGAGCACAATGAGCAGTTCTTC; CDR3: CASSRRDREHNEQFF
D: NA; size: NA; J: TRBJ2-5; V: TRBV11-2; DNA: TGTGCCAGCAGCCCGTCTGCGGGGGCCCTTTGGGAGACCCAGTACTTC; CDR3: CASSPSAGALWETQYF
D: TRBD2; size: NA; J: TRBJ2-1; V: TRBV29-1; DNA: TGCAGCGTTGGCTTTTCACTAGCGGGAGTGTCCTACAATGAGCAGTTCTTC; CDR3: CSVGFSLAGVSYNEQFF
D: TRBD1; size: NA; J: TRBJ1-2; V: TRBV10-1; DNA: TGCGCCAGCAGTGCAGGGGACAGGGGTAGAGGGGACTATGGCTACACCTTC; CDR3: CASSAGDRGRGDYGYTF
D: NA; size: NA; J: TRBJ2-1; V: TRBV4-1; DNA: TGCGCCAGCAGCCAAGACCGAGCGGGCTCCAACAATGAGCAGTTCTTC; CDR3: CASSQDRAGSNNEQFF
D: TRBD1; size: NA; J: TRBJ2-7; V: TRBV19; DNA: TGTGCCAGTACCGCGCGAGGGGGCGTCGAGCAGTACTTC; CDR3: CASTARGGVEQYF
D: NA; size: NA; J: TRBJ1-5; V: TRBV7-8; DNA: TGTGCCAGCAGCTTAAAACCGGGGGGCATTGTCGACAATCAGCCCCAGCATTTT; CDR3: CASSLKPGGIVDNQPQHF
D: NA; size: once; J: TRBJ1-2; V: TRBV19; DNA: TGTGCCAGTAGCCCAGATTATTATGGCTACACCTTC; CDR3: CASSPDYYGYTF
D: TRBD2; size: NA; J: TRBJ2-3; V: TRBV3-1/TRBV3-2; DNA: TGTGCCAGCAGCCTGAGCGGGGGAGGAGATACGCAGTATTTT; CDR3: CASSLSGGGDTQYF
D: NA; size: NA; J: TRBJ2-2; V: TRBV6-4; DNA: TGTGCCAGCAGTAGCGGGAACACCGGGGAGCTGTTTTTT; CDR3: CASSSGNTGELFF
D: NA; size: NA; J: TRBJ2-2; V: TRBV6-5; DNA: TGTGCCAGCAGTACCCGAGGCGGGGAGCTGTTTTTT; CDR3: CASSTRGGELFF
D: NA; size: NA; J: TRBJ2-7; V: TRBV10-3; DNA: TGTGCCATCAGTGACCGTAGCGGCTACGAGCAGTACTTC; CDR3: CAISDRSGYEQYF
D: TRBD1; size: NA; J: TRBJ2-2; V: TRBV3-1/TRBV3-2; DNA: TGTGCCAGCGTGTCGCTGACAGGGTACACCGGGGAGCTGTTTTTT; CDR3: CASVSLTGYTGELFF
D: NA; size: once; J: TRBJ2-5; V: TRBV2; DNA: TGTGCCAGCAGAGAGACAGTGGCCGAGACCCAGTACTTC; CDR3: CASRETVAETQYF
D: TRBD2; size: NA; J: TRBJ2-5; V: TRBV4-1; DNA: TGCGCCAGCAGCCTAGGACTAGCGGGGGATGAGACCCAGTACTTC; CDR3: CASSLGLAGDETQYF
D: NA; size: NA; J: TRBJ2-1; V: TRBV5-6; DNA: TGTGCCAGCAGCCCGCCTAAAGGGGCCCCTAGTGAGCAGTTCTTC; CDR3: CASSPPKGAPSEQFF
D: TRBD2; size: NA; J: TRBJ2-5; V: TRBV3-1/TRBV3-2; DNA: TGTGCCAGCAGTTTCAGCGGGAGTGAAGAGACCCAGTACTTC; CDR3: CASSFSGSEETQYF
D: TRBD1; size: NA; J: TRBJ2-2; V: TRBV18; DNA: TGTGCCAGCTCACCAGACAGGGTTACCGGGGAGCTGTTTTTT; CDR3: CASSPDRVTGELFF
D: NA; size: few; J: TRBJ1-2; V: TRBV30; DNA: TGTGCCTGGAGTGCCCGAGTCGGCTATGGCTACACCTTC; CDR3: CAWSARVGYGYTF
D: TRBD1; size: NA; J: TRBJ1-5; V: TRBV18; DNA: TGTGCCAGCTCACCGGACAGGGGGTTTCAGCCCCAGCATTTT; CDR3: CASSPDRGFQPQHF
D: NA; size: few; J: TRBJ2-5; V: TRBV6-5; DNA: TGTGCCAGCAGCGCCGGGACACCCACGGAGACCCAGTACTTC; CDR3: CASSAGTPTETQYF